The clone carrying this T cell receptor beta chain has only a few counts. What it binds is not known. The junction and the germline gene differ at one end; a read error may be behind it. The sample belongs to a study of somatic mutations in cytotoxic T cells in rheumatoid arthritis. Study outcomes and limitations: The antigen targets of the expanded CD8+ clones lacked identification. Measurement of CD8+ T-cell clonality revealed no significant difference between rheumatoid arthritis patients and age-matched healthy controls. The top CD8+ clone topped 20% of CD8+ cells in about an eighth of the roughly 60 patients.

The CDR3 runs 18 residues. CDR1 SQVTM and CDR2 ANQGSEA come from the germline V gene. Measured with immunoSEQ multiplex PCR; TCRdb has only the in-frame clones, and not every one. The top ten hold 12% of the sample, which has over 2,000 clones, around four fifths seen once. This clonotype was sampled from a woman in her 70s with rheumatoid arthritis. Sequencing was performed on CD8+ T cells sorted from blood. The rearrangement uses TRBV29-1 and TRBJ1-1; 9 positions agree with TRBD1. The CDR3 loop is CSVEGLDRGRNNPLGAFF. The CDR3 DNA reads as TGCAGCGTGGAAGGGTTGGACAGGGGCCGGAACAACCCACTTGGCGCTTTCTTT.